What follows are 30 T cell receptor beta chains derived from one specimen sequenced in a study of radiation and T cells in renal cell carcinoma. Indicated time point: blood 2 weeks post-SBRT. Treatment described: 15 Gy SBRT to primary tumor, nephrectomy 4 weeks later. Using immunoSEQ multiplex PCR, the repertoire was profiled, and TCRdb retains in-frame clones only, with some absent. Among around 120,000 clones, 75% to 90% were seen once, and the ten largest hold 1.9%. This specimen consisted of blood, obtained from a patient whose treatment included radiotherapy and nephrectomy. These TCRs come from a woman between 55 and 75 years old with renal cell carcinoma.

The chain is built from TRBV19 and TRBJ2-7; D not certain. Germline V gene sequence: CDR1 LNHDA, CDR2 SQIVND (reference sequence). This CDR3 is 14 amino acids long. The V gene lost 3 bases and the J gene lost 5 bases, with 14 bases spanning the gap. The CDR3 protein is CASSMGLDRDEQYF. The CDR3 DNA follows: TGTGCCAGTAGTATGGGCCTGGATCGGGACGAGCAGTACTTC.

This chain links TRBV7-9 with TRBJ2-3, with D perhaps matching TRBD1 or TRBD2 (5 bases each). Trimming stripped 2 bases from V and 3 bases from J, with 12 bases between. The CDR3 runs 15 residues. CDR1 is SEHNR, CDR2 FQNEAQ, per germline (reference sequence). The CDR3, as DNA: TGTGCCAGCAGCTTACGGGACCGAGATACAGATACGCAGTATTTT. This gives the protein CASSLRDRDTDTQYF.

The chain couples TRBV5-1 to TRBJ2-1; D uncertain. V shed 3 bases and J shed 7 bases, with 20 bases lying between them. This CDR3 spans 16 amino acids. Germline CDR1 and CDR2: SGHRS and YFSETQ. The CDR3 reads CASSSAEVREGNEQFF. In DNA form, the CDR3 reads TGCGCCAGCAGCTCGGCTGAGGTTAGGGAAGGGAATGAGCAGTTCTTC. The full variable domain, its missing parts supplied by reference TRBV5-1 and TRBJ2-1, is KAGVTQTPRYLIKTRGQQVTLSCSPISGHRSVSWYQQTPGQGLQFLFEYFSETQRNKGNFPGRFSGRQFSNSRSEMNVSTLELGDSALYLCASSSAEVREGNEQFFGPGTRLTVL.

J is TRBJ1-2 and V is TRBV16, with D maybe TRBD1 (5 bases). The V gene lost 4 bases and the J gene lost 8 bases, with 20 bases spanning the gap. Germline V gives CDR1 KGHSY, CDR2 FQNENV. The CDR3 spans 15 residues. The CDR3 nucleotides read TGTGCCAGCAGCCCCACGGGGGGACCCGAAGGCGGCTACACCTTC. Translation: CASSPTGGPEGGYTF.

The chain links TRBV6-4 to TRBJ1-2, with D possibly being TRBD1 (5 bases). Trimming removed 0 bases from V and 1 base from J, with 15 bases in between. The CDR3 is 17 residues long. The germline gives CDR1 MRHNA, CDR2 SNTAGT. The CDR3 nucleotides read TGTGCCAGCAGTGACTCTTTTCTCTGGGGGGGTAACTATGGCTACACCTTC. Its protein is CASSDSFLWGGNYGYTF.

The chain recombines TRBV14 with TRBJ2-7; D gene unclear. V was cut by 0 bases and J by 3 bases, with 18 bases left in between. Germline V gene sequence: CDR1 SGHDN, CDR2 FVKESK. The CDR3 consists of 17 residues. CDR3 residues: CASSQEMTMGFGYEQYF. The CDR3 bases are TGTGCCAGCAGCCAAGAGATGACAATGGGCTTCGGCTACGAGCAGTACTTC.

J is TRBJ2-5 and V is TRBV28; 9 positions agree with TRBD2. The germline gives CDR1 MDHEN, CDR2 SYDVKM. The V and J ends lost 5 bases and 5 bases, in that order; junction bases with no gene match: 15. The CDR3 sequence is 17 residues long. This CDR3 reads CASSPNSGRNGEETQYF. CDR3 nucleotide sequence: TGTGCCAGCAGTCCTAATAGCGGGAGAAACGGCGAGGAGACCCAGTACTTC.

This clone was seen once. Relative to the germline gene, one junction end is altered; a read error may explain this. The rearrangement uses TRBV18 and TRBJ2-3; D not resolved. CDR1 is KGHSH and CDR2 is LQKENI in the germline V gene. CDR3 length: 12 amino acids. CDR3 in DNA: TGTGCCAGCTCACCACTTTTAGATAAGCAGTATTTT. This encodes CASSPLLDKQYF.

The CDR3 DNA sequence: TGTGCCAGTAGTATTAGGAGGGGCACTAATGAAAAACTGTTTTTT. It yields the protein CASSIRRGTNEKLFF. V gene TRBV19 combines with J gene TRBJ1-4, with D perhaps matching TRBD1 (5 bases). Germline CDR1 reads LNHDA; CDR2 reads SQIVND (reference sequence). V was pared by 3 bases and J by 2 bases, with 10 bases between. The CDR3 totals 15 residues.

The rearrangement joins TRBV11-2 to TRBJ1-3; D unresolved. Per germline, CDR1 SGHAT and CDR2 FQNNGV. V lost 3 bases and J 0 bases, leaving 12 bases between the germline ends. The CDR3 length is 16 residues. The CDR3 DNA is TGTGCCAGCAGCTTTGCGGGATCCTTCTCTGGAAACACCATATATTTT. Residues: CASSFAGSFSGNTIYF.

The chain has TRBV14 and TRBJ2-1; possibly TRBD1 for D (6 bases). CDR1 and CDR2 from the germline V gene are SGHDN and FVKESK. Trimming removed 2 bases at V and 6 bases at J, with 14 bases between. The CDR3 runs to 15 residues. The CDR3 loop reads CASSQIGGPINEQFF. The CDR3 DNA sequence: TGTGCCAGCAGCCAAATTGGGGGCCCCATCAATGAGCAGTTCTTC. The full variable domain, in which reference TRBV14 and TRBJ2-1 provide the parts outside the CDR3, is EAGVTQFPSHSVIEKGQTVTLRCDPISGHDNLYWYRRVMGKEIKFLLHFVKESKQDESGMPNNRFLAERTGGTYSTLKVQPAELEDSGVYFCASSQIGGPINEQFFGPGTRLTVL.

The V call is TRBV2, the J call TRBJ1-2; 9 nucleotides line up with TRBD1. CDR1 is SNHLY and CDR2 is FYNNEI in the germline V gene. This CDR3 contains 15 residues. Trimming at V came to 7 bases and at J to 2 bases, leaving 8 bases not matched to a gene. The CDR3 here is CASTQGQGRNYGYTF. For the CDR3, the DNA is TGTGCCAGCACCCAAGGACAGGGGAGGAACTATGGCTACACCTTC.

The J gene is TRBJ2-7, the V gene TRBV6-1, with TRBD2 matching 11 bases. CDR1 and CDR2 from the germline V gene are MNHNS and SASEGT. V lost 3 bases to trimming and J lost 3 bases; unmatched junction nucleotides: 1. The CDR3 runs 14 residues. The CDR3 is CASSDLAGGYEQYF. The CDR3 coding sequence is TGTGCCAGCAGTGACCTAGCGGGGGGCTACGAGCAGTACTTC.

V is TRBV9 and J is TRBJ1-2, with D maybe TRBD1 (5 bases). The CDR3 covers 14 residues. CDR1 is SGDLS and CDR2 is YYNGEE in the germline V gene. Trimming took off 0 bases at V and 4 bases at J, with 10 bases between the two ends. In DNA form, the CDR3 reads TGTGCCAGCAGCGTAGACGAGACAGTCTATGGCTACACCTTC. It yields the protein CASSVDETVYGYTF.

The V call is TRBV9, the J call TRBJ2-7, with a tentative D call TRBD1 (5 bases). CDR1 SGDLS and CDR2 YYNGEE come from the germline V gene. The ends were cut back, 4 bases at V and 3 bases at J, with 11 bases in the middle. The CDR3 covers 13 residues. The CDR3 here is CASSPPDNYEQYF. The DNA of the CDR3 is TGTGCCAGCAGCCCCCCGGACAACTACGAGCAGTACTTC.

The rearrangement uses TRBV11-2 and TRBJ2-1; TRBD2 matches at 7 bases. V shed 5 bases, J shed 1 base, and the junction held 8 bases outside the gene matches. This CDR3 has 16 amino acids. The germline CDR1 and CDR2 sequences are SGHAT and FQNNGV. CDR3 sequence reads: CASSPGLVGSYNEQFF. As DNA, the CDR3 is TGTGCCAGCAGCCCCGGACTAGTGGGATCCTACAATGAGCAGTTCTTC.

This clone was detected a few times. The genes are TRBV19 and TRBJ1-2; D remains unclear. The CDR3 consists of 13 residues. Germline assignment: CDR1 LNHDA and CDR2 SQIVND (reference sequence). The V end lost 5 bases, the J end lost 3 bases, and 10 bases lay between the germline ends. The DNA for the CDR3 is TGTGCCAGTAGTCAGGAGGTGTACTATGGCTACACCTTC. It specifies CASSQEVYYGYTF. Drawing the rest from reference TRBV19 and TRBJ1-2, the complete variable domain is DGGITQSPKYLFRKEGQNVTLSCEQNLNHDAMYWYRQDPGQGLRLIYYSQIVNDFQKGDIAEGYSVSREKKESFPLTVTSAQKNPTAFYLCASSQEVYYGYTFGSGTRLTVV.

This clone has a handful of counts. The chain carries TRBV19 and TRBJ2-1, with TRBD2 matching over 11 bases. CDR1 is LNHDA, CDR2 SQIVND, per germline (reference sequence). The CDR3 covers 14 residues. V lost 3 bases and J lost 9; bases outside the gene matches: 4. CDR3 loop: CASSIGSGRGEQFF. CDR3 nucleotide sequence: TGTGCCAGTAGTATTGGTAGCGGGAGGGGTGAGCAGTTCTTC.

The CDR3 coding sequence is TGTGCCACCGCCCAGACAGGGGGCTCCTATAATTCACCCCTCCACTTT. It is translated as CATAQTGGSYNSPLHF. The chain uses TRBV2 and TRBJ1-6; TRBD1 aligns across 9 bases. The germline V gene encodes CDR1 SNHLY and CDR2 FYNNEI. V shed 10 bases, J shed 0 bases, and the junction held 7 bases outside the gene matches. This CDR3 has 16 residues.

The chain joins TRBV5-6 to TRBJ1-3; TRBD1 matches at 7 bases. Trimming removed 0 bases from V and 2 bases from J; junction bases left unmatched: 2. This CDR3 has 15 residues. Germline-derived CDR1 and CDR2 are SGHDT and YYEEEE. The CDR3 nucleotides are TGTGCCAGCAGCTTGGGACAGGGTACTGGAAACACCATATATTTT. Its protein is CASSLGQGTGNTIYF.

Written as DNA, the CDR3 is TGTGCCAGCAGTTCCACAGTGGACACTGAAGCTTTCTTT. Protein product: CASSSTVDTEAFF. V gene TRBV28 combines with J gene TRBJ1-1; D is uncertain. The ends were cut back, 4 bases at V and 3 bases at J, with 9 bases in the middle. CDR3 size: 13 residues. Germline loops: CDR1 MDHEN, CDR2 SYDVKM.

V gene TRBV6-5 combines with J gene TRBJ2-3, with D possibly being TRBD2 (6 bases). This CDR3 is 14 amino acids long. In germline, CDR1 is MNHEY, CDR2 SVGAGI. The germline V and J ends were trimmed by 8 bases and 6 bases, with 18 bases remaining between them. CDR3 protein: CASSGDPFGDTQYF. CDR3 DNA sequence: TGTGCCAGCTCGGGAGACCCCTTCGGGGATACGCAGTATTTT.

For the CDR3, the DNA is TGTGCCAGCAGCTTAGCCCCCCCCAGGGTCCACACAGATACGCAGTATTTT. It is translated as CASSLAPPRVHTDTQYF. J is TRBJ2-3 and V is TRBV11-1; possibly TRBD1 for D (5 bases). Trimming left V 0 bases short and J 2 bases short, with 15 bases between. This CDR3 has 17 amino acids. Germline CDR1 is SGHAT and CDR2 is FQDESV (reference sequence).

The chain couples TRBV6-1 to TRBJ2-5; D is perhaps TRBD1 (6 bases). The CDR3 consists of 13 residues. Germline V gene data show CDR1 as MNHNS and CDR2 as SASEGT. V was cut by 4 bases and J by 9 bases, with 15 bases left in between. CDR3 DNA: TGTGCCAGCAGTGTACAGGGCGGTGGGGCCCAGTACTTC. This sequence encodes CASSVQGGGAQYF.

The chain combines TRBV19 with TRBJ1-2; D gene uncertain. The V end was cut by 11 bases, the J end by 4 bases, with 17 bases between. Germline CDR1 reads LNHDA; CDR2 reads SQIVND (reference sequence). This CDR3 contains 13 residues. The DNA for the CDR3 is TGTGCCGCAGGCAGACCCCTAGGCTATGGCTACACCTTC. As protein: CAAGRPLGYGYTF.

CDR3 in DNA: TGCGCCAGCAGCCAAGATTTCACCTACGAGGGGGATACGCAGTATTTT. Its translation is CASSQDFTYEGDTQYF. The J gene is TRBJ2-3, the V gene TRBV4-3; D could derive from TRBD1 or TRBD2 (5 bases each). Germline V gene sequence: CDR1 LGHNA, CDR2 YSLEER. Trimming removed 0 bases from V and 6 bases from J, with 16 bases in between. The CDR3 is made up of 16 amino acids.

V usage is TRBV2 and J usage is TRBJ1-2; possible D gene TRBD1, 5 bases. V was cut by 7 bases and J by 4 bases, with 19 bases left in between. The length of the CDR3 is 15 residues. Germline assignment: CDR1 SNHLY and CDR2 FYNNEI. The CDR3 nucleotides read TGTGCCAGCACCGAGACAGACCCCAGTTCCTATGGCTACACCTTC. It codes for CASTETDPSSYGYTF.

The gene calls are TRBV18 and TRBJ2-3; D not certain. With 3 bases removed from V and 2 bases from J, the gap between germline ends came to 9 bases. The CDR3 consists of 14 residues. From germline, CDR1 is KGHSH and CDR2 LQKENI. The CDR3 sequence is CASSPPGTTDTQYF. The DNA of the CDR3 is TGTGCCAGCTCACCCCCAGGAACCACAGATACGCAGTATTTT.

The genes are TRBV10-3 and TRBJ2-7, with TRBD1 matching over 8 bases. V dropped 2 bases and J dropped 5; count of bases not matched to a gene: 8. CDR3 length equals 15 residues. The germline V gene encodes CDR1 ENHRY and CDR2 SYGVKD. The CDR3 coding sequence is TGTGCCATCAGTGAGCTAAGGACAGGGATCAACGAGCAGTACTTC. It translates to CAISELRTGINEQYF.

The gene calls are TRBV7-6 and TRBJ1-2, with TRBD1 identical over 7 bases. The CDR3 extends over 14 amino acids. Germline V CDR1 and CDR2: SGHVS, FNYEAQ. The ends lost 4 bases at V and 0 bases at J; junction bases unmatched: 2. For the CDR3, the DNA is TGTGCCAGCAGCTCCGGACAGGCTAACTATGGCTACACCTTC. It specifies CASSSGQANYGYTF.